This T cell receptor beta chain comes out of a study of blood T cell repertoires in COVID-19. About the research overall: The samples span acute and convalescent COVID-19 from the United States, Italy and Spain.

With V trimmed by 4 bases and J by 8 bases, 13 bases remained unmatched. Germline V gene lookup returns CDR1 SGHDN and CDR2 FVKESK. The CDR3 consists of 16 residues. Sequenced by immunoSEQ multiplex PCR; TCRdb stores in-frame clones only, minus some. The repertoire includes roughly 320,000 clones, 90% of them detected once, and 5.5% to 8% sits in the top ten. The sequenced material came from peripheral blood. The chain employs TRBV14 and TRBJ1-2; 10 bases fit TRBD1. This sequence originates from a woman aged 50 to 60 with COVID-19, enrolled during active disease. CDR3 bases: TGTGCCAGCAGCCGGCGGGGGACAGGGGTCCTGGAGGGCTACACCTTC. The encoded protein is CASSRRGTGVLEGYTF. Variable domain in full (rest from reference TRBV14 and TRBJ1-2): EAGVTQFPSHSVIEKGQTVTLRCDPISGHDNLYWYRRVMGKEIKFLLHFVKESKQDESGMPNNRFLAERTGGTYSTLKVQPAELEDSGVYFCASSRRGTGVLEGYTFGSGTRLTVV.